The 31 T cell receptor beta chains given below trace back to one sample, sequenced in a study of T cell changes during pregnancy in multiple sclerosis. Sequencing used immunoSEQ multiplex PCR; TCRdb keeps in-frame clones, though not all of them. The repertoire holds 65,000 to 95,000 clones, with around 89% as singletons. The specimen comprised peripheral blood, sampled before pregnancy. Receptor source: a female donor with multiple sclerosis, enrolled in a pregnancy study.

V is TRBV6-1 and J is TRBJ2-3, with TRBD2 matching over 7 bases. CDR1 MNHNS and CDR2 SASEGT come from the germline V gene. CDR3 length: 13 residues. After removal of 7 bases from V and 5 bases from J, the junction contained 6 bases not matched to a gene. The CDR3 protein is CASTWRGIDTQYF. CDR3 bases: TGTGCCAGCACCTGGCGGGGGATAGATACGCAGTATTTT.

The gene calls are TRBV6-1 and TRBJ2-1; 10 positions agree with TRBD1. This CDR3 contains 15 residues. The germline gives CDR1 MNHNS, CDR2 SASEGT. Losses at the gene ends were 5 bases for V and 4 bases for J; bases not matched to a gene: 5. The CDR3 is CASSPGTGEYNEQFF. For the CDR3, the DNA is TGTGCCAGCAGTCCCGGGACAGGGGAATACAATGAGCAGTTCTTC.

In this sample, this clone turned up many times. The CDR3, as DNA: TGTGCCACCAGCAGAGATCGGGAAACCTACACCTTC. This translates into CATSRDRETYTF. The V and J genes are TRBV15 and TRBJ1-2, with D uncertain. Germline CDR1 reads LNHNV; CDR2 reads YYDKDF (reference sequence). The CDR3 contains 12 residues. Trimming removed 0 bases from V and 10 bases from J, with 9 bases in between.

This chain's CDR3 is CASSLIRQGLYNEQFF. The CDR3 DNA reads TGTGCCAGCAGCTTAATCCGACAGGGCCTTTACAATGAGCAGTTCTTC. The chain carries TRBV13 and TRBJ2-1; 7 bases map to TRBD1. Germline values: CDR1 PRHDT, CDR2 FYEKMQ (reference sequence). The CDR3 contains 16 residues. With 2 bases clipped from V and 4 bases from J, the junction kept 8 bases outside the gene matches.

This clone appeared a single time. CDR3 region: CASSLGQRTGQSSYEQYF. The CDR3 coding sequence is TGCGCCAGCAGCTTGGGACAACGTACAGGACAAAGCTCCTACGAGCAGTACTTC. V gene TRBV5-1 combines with J gene TRBJ2-7, with a possible D match to TRBD1 (5 bases). The germline V gene encodes CDR1 SGHRS and CDR2 YFSETQ. The CDR3 sequence is 18 residues long. Trimming stripped 0 bases from V and 0 bases from J, with 19 bases between.

This chain uses TRBV19 with TRBJ2-7, with no clear D. The CDR3 consists of 11 residues. Germline V CDR1 and CDR2: LNHDA, SQIVND (reference sequence). The V end lost 8 bases, the J end lost 3 bases, and 8 bases lay between the germline ends. The CDR3 is CASRSGYEQYF. DNA of the CDR3: TGTGCCAGTCGGTCCGGCTACGAGCAGTACTTC.

This chain links TRBV15 with TRBJ1-6; no clear D. V was pared by 4 bases and J by 8 bases, with 9 bases between. Looked up from germline, CDR1 is LNHNV and CDR2 is YYDKDF (reference sequence). This CDR3 comprises 13 residues. CDR3 DNA: TGTGCCACCAGCACAGACGGGGATTCACCCCTCCACTTT. Translating it yields CATSTDGDSPLHF.

Regarding this clone: Because the CDR3's place on the DNA is in doubt, the DNA is left out and the CDR3 is given as listed by TCRdb. The CDR3 sequence: CAWSVGPGTIF. The V gene is TRBV30, the J gene TRBJ1-4; the table's D call, TRBD1, has no DNA check behind it. Germline V gives CDR1 GTSNPN, CDR2 SVGIG (reference sequence). 11 amino acids form the CDR3, both terminal residues included.

This sequence joins TRBV9 and TRBJ2-3; 10 bases agree with TRBD1. Unmatched junction bases numbered 5, after V lost 2 bases and J lost 2 bases. This CDR3 comprises 16 residues. Germline CDR1 is SGDLS and CDR2 is YYNGEE. The CDR3 nucleotides are TGTGCCAGCAGCGTCCTTGACAGGGGGCACACAGATACGCAGTATTTT. Amino acid sequence: CASSVLDRGHTDTQYF.

The V gene is TRBV5-4, the J gene TRBJ2-7; possible D gene TRBD2, 7 bases. The CDR3 length is 15 residues. The V gene's germline CDR1 is SGHNT and CDR2 YYREEE (reference sequence). The ends were cut back, 1 base at V and 2 bases at J, with 13 bases in the middle. The CDR3 DNA follows: TGTGCCAGCAGCTTGATGGGGGGGGCACCCTACGAGCAGTACTTC. Its protein product is CASSLMGGAPYEQYF.

This clone was recorded a few times. The chain joins TRBV5-1 to TRBJ1-1; D is ambiguous. This CDR3 is built from 14 residues. CDR1 is SGHRS, CDR2 YFSETQ, per germline. With 0 bases removed from V and 5 bases from J, the gap between germline ends came to 11 bases. The CDR3 protein is CASSLDGVVTEAFF. DNA of the CDR3: TGCGCCAGCAGCTTGGACGGGGTGGTTACTGAAGCTTTCTTT.

The chain combines TRBV7-8 with TRBJ2-7; 9 nucleotides align to TRBD2. The CDR3 runs 15 residues. The germline CDR1 and CDR2 sequences are SGHVS and FQNEAQ. V was pared by 4 bases and J by 0 bases, with 4 bases of the junction left unmatched. This CDR3 reads CASSSPGLASYEQYF. The CDR3 DNA reads as TGTGCCAGCAGCTCCCCGGGACTAGCCTCCTACGAGCAGTACTTC.

The rearrangement joins TRBV9 to TRBJ1-1; D might be TRBD1 (5 bases). The CDR3 sequence is 15 residues long. Germline V lookup: CDR1 SGDLS, CDR2 YYNGEE. V was clipped by 3 bases and J by 5 bases, with 17 bases between them. DNA of the CDR3: TGTGCCAGCAGCGGCCCATCGGCAGGGCGGACTGAAGCTTTCTTT. The encoded protein is CASSGPSAGRTEAFF.

This rearrangement joins TRBV4-1 to TRBJ1-5; 9 bases map to TRBD1. This CDR3 has 19 amino acids. V was pared by 0 bases and J by 5 bases, with 14 bases of the junction left unmatched. Germline loops: CDR1 MGHRA, CDR2 YSYEKL. In nucleotides, the CDR3 is TGCGCCAGCAGCCAAGATAGGTACGCTCGGGACAGGGAATATCAGCCCCAGCATTTT. Amino acid sequence: CASSQDRYARDREYQPQHF.

J is TRBJ2-7 and V is TRBV6-1, with 7 positions matching TRBD1. Germline CDR1 is MNHNS and CDR2 is SASEGT. V lost 2 bases and J lost 6; bases outside the gene matches: 10. The CDR3 runs to 15 residues. CDR3 in DNA: TGTGCCAGCAGTGAATACCCAGGGGGTAGGCCCGAGCAGTACTTC. As protein: CASSEYPGGRPEQYF.

The V gene is TRBV18, the J gene TRBJ1-5; TRBD1 matches 8 bases. This CDR3 spans 15 amino acids. V lost 3 bases to trimming and J lost 2 bases; unmatched junction nucleotides: 3. Germline values: CDR1 KGHSH, CDR2 LQKENI. The CDR3 DNA reads TGTGCCAGCTCACCTGAGACAGGGGGCAATCAGCCCCAGCATTTT. This gives the protein CASSPETGGNQPQHF.

The chain couples TRBV5-1 to TRBJ2-5; no firm D call. The germline CDR1 and CDR2 sequences are SGHRS and YFSETQ. The CDR3 covers 17 residues. The germline V and J ends were trimmed by 1 base and 1 base, with 17 bases remaining between them. The CDR3 is CASSLQATRLFQETQYF. CDR3 sequence (DNA): TGCGCCAGCAGCTTGCAGGCTACAAGGTTGTTCCAAGAGACCCAGTACTTC.

The J gene is TRBJ2-1, the V gene TRBV9; TRBD2 might be the D (5 bases). Deletions cut 0 bases from V and 5 bases from J, with 12 bases between. This CDR3 contains 15 residues. Germline V gene sequence: CDR1 SGDLS, CDR2 YYNGEE. The CDR3 DNA reads TGTGCCAGCAGCGTAGTTGTACGGGATAACAATGAGCAGTTCTTC. As protein: CASSVVVRDNNEQFF.

The sample holds one count of this clone. The V call is TRBV7-2, the J call TRBJ2-5, with 7 bases identical to TRBD1. The germline gives CDR1 SGHTA, CDR2 FQGNSA. V was clipped by 5 bases and J by 4 bases; unmatched bases: 10. The CDR3 is 15 amino acids. CDR3 residues: CASSPGQAGRETQYF. In DNA form, the CDR3 reads TGTGCCAGCAGCCCAGGACAGGCGGGTAGAGAGACCCAGTACTTC.

The rearrangement links TRBV30 to TRBJ1-3; tentative D call: TRBD1 (6 bases). Trimming removed 0 bases at V and 1 base at J, with 10 bases between. The CDR3 totals 15 residues. Germline lookup yields CDR1 GTSNPN and CDR2 SVGIG (reference sequence). CDR3 protein: CAWSVGGDSGNTIYF. CDR3 sequence (DNA): TGTGCCTGGAGTGTAGGGGGGGATTCTGGAAACACCATATATTTT.

The rearrangement uses TRBV4-3 and TRBJ1-1, with a possible D match to TRBD1 (6 bases). This CDR3 is 18 amino acids long. Germline V gene lookup returns CDR1 LGHNA and CDR2 YSLEER. Trimming cost V 1 base and J 0 bases, with 18 bases left between them. The CDR3 here is CASSQVLQGPWMNTEAFF. CDR3 nucleotides: TGCGCCAGCAGCCAAGTACTACAGGGACCCTGGATGAACACTGAAGCTTTCTTT.

This chain connects TRBV4-1 to TRBJ1-4; tentatively, D is TRBD1 (5 bases). This CDR3 has 16 amino acids. CDR1 is MGHRA and CDR2 is YSYEKL in the germline V gene. Trimming pared 4 bases from V and 4 bases from J, leaving 16 bases between. The CDR3 spells CASSLPAGRDNEKLFF. The CDR3 DNA reads TGCGCCAGCAGCCTACCCGCCGGCAGGGATAATGAAAAACTGTTTTTT.

CDR3 residues: CASSGEQGYYGYTF. Written as DNA, the CDR3 is TGTGCCAGCAGCGGTGAACAGGGGTACTATGGCTACACCTTC. This rearrangement joins TRBV5-6 to TRBJ1-2; 7 bases agree with TRBD1. The CDR3 has 14 residues. Germline CDR1 SGHDT, CDR2 YYEEEE. The J segment lost 3 bases and the V segment lost 4 bases, leaving 6 bases of the junction unmatched.

The rearrangement joins TRBV11-2 to TRBJ2-5; maybe TRBD2 (6 bases). Trimming stripped 5 bases from V and 3 bases from J, with 16 bases between. Germline V gene data show CDR1 as SGHAT and CDR2 as FQNNGV. The CDR3 has 15 amino acids. The CDR3 nucleotides read TGTGCCAGCAGCCCCTTACCTAGCGCTGAAGAGACCCAGTACTTC. Translated: CASSPLPSAEETQYF.

The chain combines TRBV5-4 with TRBJ1-2; D perhaps matches TRBD1 (6 bases). The germline V gene has CDR1 SGHNT and CDR2 YYREEE (reference sequence). The ends were cut back, 2 bases at V and 1 base at J, with 12 bases in the middle. The CDR3 runs to 15 residues. CDR3 sequence (DNA): TGTGCCAGCAGCTTCAGGACAGAGCGTAACTATGGCTACACCTTC. Its protein product is CASSFRTERNYGYTF.

The J gene is TRBJ2-7, the V gene TRBV2, with unresolved D. V gave up 6 bases and J gave up 9 bases, with 12 bases separating them. The germline V gene has CDR1 SNHLY and CDR2 FYNNEI. The CDR3 covers 11 residues. CDR3 residues: CASRPLNRQYF. The CDR3 bases are TGTGCCAGCAGGCCGCTCAACAGGCAGTACTTC.

This chain links TRBV27 with TRBJ1-5; 7 bases fit TRBD1. This CDR3 has 15 residues. Germline CDR1 reads MNHEY; CDR2 reads SMNVEV (reference sequence). Trimming took 6 bases from V and 0 from J; bases not matched to a gene: 5. CDR3 sequence reads: CASSGTAFSNQPQHF. The CDR3, as DNA: TGTGCCAGCAGCGGGACAGCATTTAGCAATCAGCCCCAGCATTTT.

The gene calls are TRBV28 and TRBJ1-1; D may be TRBD1 (5 bases). The V gene's germline CDR1 is MDHEN and CDR2 SYDVKM. CDR3 size: 13 residues. Trimming removed 8 bases at V and 3 bases at J, with 13 bases between. This CDR3 reads CASVRAPDTEAFF. The CDR3 nucleotides are TGTGCCAGCGTCAGGGCGCCGGACACTGAAGCTTTCTTT.

This clone was seen a handful of times. The CDR3 sequence: CASSLGVGRNYGYTF. The CDR3, as DNA: TGTGCCAGCAGTTTAGGAGTGGGGCGTAACTATGGCTACACCTTC. The V call is TRBV27, the J call TRBJ1-2; the D gene is possibly TRBD1 (5 bases). The CDR3 length is 15 residues. Trimming pared 2 bases from V and 1 base from J, leaving 11 bases between. Germline CDR1 MNHEY, CDR2 SMNVEV (reference sequence).

In regard to this clone: A read error may produce the germline difference seen at one junction end. This chain connects TRBV7-7 to TRBJ1-4, with 7 bases aligning to TRBD1. This CDR3 has 14 residues. Germline lookup yields CDR1 SSHAT and CDR2 FNYEAQ (reference sequence). CDR3 residues: CASSEGQHNEKLFF. CDR3 nucleotides: TGTGCTAGCAGCGAGGGACAGCATAATGAAAAACTGTTTTTT.

V and J are TRBV28 and TRBJ2-5, with 9 nucleotides matching TRBD2. Looked up from germline, CDR1 is MDHEN and CDR2 is SYDVKM. The CDR3 is made up of 15 amino acids. Germline trimming cut 3 bases from V and 5 bases from J; bases unmatched to any gene: 7. The CDR3 loop reads CASSLASGVGETQYF. CDR3 bases: TGTGCCAGCAGTTTGGCTAGCGGGGTTGGGGAGACCCAGTACTTC.